The 9 T cell receptor beta chains below all came from one sample that was sequenced in a study of ipilimumab plus nivolumab after autologous stem cell transplantation (dated by TCRdb to the early 2020s). Library construction relied on the immunoSEQ multiplex PCR assay. TCRdb took this table from immuneACCESS and kept in-frame rearrangements with V and J called. Such tables lack part of the clones; where checked against another copy, unresolved V genes explain under half of the gap, and the rest is unexplained. The sample yields 9,500 to 15,000 clones; almost 70% were counted once. The top ten constitute roughly 28% of the sample. This material consisted of PBMCs, taken in a trial of ipilimumab plus nivolumab as post-transplant consolidation. These receptors were obtained from a male donor with diffuse large B-cell lymphoma.

The table lists this clone with a count of one. The chain employs TRBV7-6 and TRBJ1-1; TRBD1 matches at 7 bases. Germline V gives CDR1 SGHVS, CDR2 FNYEAQ. This CDR3 spans 15 amino acids. Trimming took 5 bases from V and 2 from J; bases not matched to a gene: 8. This CDR3 is CASSLTGTANTEAFF. DNA of the CDR3: TGTGCCAGCAGCCTTACCGGGACAGCAAACACTGAAGCTTTCTTT.

In DNA, the CDR3 is TGTGCCAGCAGCTTAGTTGCAGCATCCACCGGGGAGCTGTTTTTT. Encoded protein: CASSLVAASTGELFF. This chain uses TRBV7-3 with TRBJ2-2; no clear D gene. V was cut by 2 bases and J by 4 bases, with 11 bases left in between. The V gene's germline CDR1 is SGHTA and CDR2 FQGTGA. The CDR3 extends over 15 amino acids.

This chain links TRBV20-1 with TRBJ2-3; D gene ambiguous. Germline assignment: CDR1 DFQATT and CDR2 SNEGSKA (reference sequence). V was cut by 6 bases and J by 4 bases, with 8 bases left in between. This CDR3 has 11 amino acids. CDR3 coding DNA: TGCAGTGCCCCCAAGGCAGATACGCAGTATTTT. Protein product: CSAPKADTQYF.

The rearrangement uses TRBV5-4 and TRBJ2-1; TRBD2 matches 10 bases. V gave up 0 bases and J gave up 8 bases; unmatched junction bases: 5. Per germline, CDR1 SGHNT and CDR2 YYREEE (reference sequence). The CDR3 is 15 amino acids. The CDR3 protein is CASSLGSSGSDEQFF. DNA of the CDR3: TGTGCCAGCAGCTTGGGGTCTAGCGGGAGTGATGAGCAGTTCTTC.

The V call is TRBV20-1, the J call TRBJ1-4; the D is unclear. The CDR3 has 10 amino acids. Germline CDR1 is DFQATT and CDR2 is SNEGSKA (reference sequence). Trimming took off 2 bases at V and 7 bases at J, with 2 bases between the two ends. Here the CDR3 DNA reads TGCAGTGCTAGACGTGAAAAACTGTTTTTT. Its translation is CSARREKLFF.

This clone is classed as medium-sized. Distinct nucleotide sequences in the sample also encode this CDR3. The chain uses TRBV19 and TRBJ1-2, with unresolved D. Trimming pared 3 bases from V and 4 bases from J, leaving 6 bases between. Looked up from germline, CDR1 is LNHDA and CDR2 is SQIVND (reference sequence). The CDR3 is 12 amino acids. The CDR3 nucleotides are TGTGCCAGTAGTATCAGTGTCTATGGCTACACCTTC. Encoded protein: CASSISVYGYTF.

The CDR3 sequence is CASSYRGTDTQYF. Here the CDR3 DNA reads TGTGCCAGCAGCTACAGAGGCACAGATACGCAGTATTTT. This rearrangement joins TRBV7-2 to TRBJ2-3; D gene unclear. This CDR3 comprises 13 residues. Trimming took 4 bases from V and 1 from J, leaving 6 bases between them. CDR1 and CDR2 from the germline V gene are SGHTA and FQGNSA.

The V call is TRBV15, the J call TRBJ2-7, with 7 bases identical to TRBD1. There are 14 residues in the CDR3. Germline values: CDR1 LNHNV, CDR2 YYDKDF (reference sequence). J was trimmed by 5 bases and V by 0 bases; bases with no gene match: 4. CDR3 nucleotides: TGTGCCACCAGCAGAGATCGAACAGGGGACGAGCAGTACTTC. Amino acid sequence: CATSRDRTGDEQYF.

J is TRBJ1-1 and V is TRBV5-1; D ambiguous. Germline CDR1 reads SGHRS; CDR2 reads YFSETQ. CDR3 length: 13 amino acids. The ends were cut back, 4 bases at V and 0 bases at J, with 7 bases in the middle. The CDR3 DNA is TGCGCCAGCAGCCTGAGCTTGAACACTGAAGCTTTCTTT. Translated, it gives CASSLSLNTEAFF. Variable domain in full (rest from reference TRBV5-1 and TRBJ1-1): KAGVTQTPRYLIKTRGQQVTLSCSPISGHRSVSWYQQTPGQGLQFLFEYFSETQRNKGNFPGRFSGRQFSNSRSEMNVSTLELGDSALYLCASSLSLNTEAFFGQGTRLTVV.